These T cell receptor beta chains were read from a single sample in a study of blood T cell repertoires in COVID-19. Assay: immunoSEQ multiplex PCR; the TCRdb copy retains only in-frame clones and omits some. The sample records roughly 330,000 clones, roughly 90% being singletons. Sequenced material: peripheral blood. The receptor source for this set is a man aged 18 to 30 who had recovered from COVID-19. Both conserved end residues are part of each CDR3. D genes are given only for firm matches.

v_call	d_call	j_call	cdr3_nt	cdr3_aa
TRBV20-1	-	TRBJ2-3	TGCAGTGCTAGTTTAGTCACTAGTTTAACAGATACGCAGTATTTT	CSASLVTSLTDTQYF
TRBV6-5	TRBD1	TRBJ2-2	TGTGCCAGCAGCCGGGACAGGGAATACACCGGGGAGCTGTTTTTT	CASSRDREYTGELFF
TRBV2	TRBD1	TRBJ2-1	TGTGCCATCCGTACGACAGGGGCCGAATCCTACAATGAGCAGTTCTTC	CAIRTTGAESYNEQFF
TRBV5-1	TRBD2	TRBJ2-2	TGCGCCAGCAGCTCTAGCGGGAGGGCCGGGGAGCTGTTTTTT	CASSSSGRAGELFF
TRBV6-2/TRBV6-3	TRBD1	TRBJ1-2	TGTGCCAGCAGTCGGGGACAGGGAAACTCCTTC	CASSRGQGNSF
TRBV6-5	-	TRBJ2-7	TGTGCCAGCAGTTACTCGGCGGGGTTTAAGGACGAGCAGTACTTC	CASSYSAGFKDEQYF
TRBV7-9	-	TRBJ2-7	TGTGCCAGCAGTCCGGTATTGGAGCAGTACTTC	CASSPVLEQYF
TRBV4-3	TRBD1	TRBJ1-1	TGCGCCAGCAGCCAAAACAGGGGCACTGAAGCTTTCTTT	CASSQNRGTEAFF
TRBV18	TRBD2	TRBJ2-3	TGTGCCAGCTCACGAAACAGCGGGAGTGGCACAGATACGCAGTATTTT	CASSRNSGSGTDTQYF
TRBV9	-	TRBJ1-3	TGTGCCAGCAGCCCTCCTCAGGGTCCCGGAAACACCATATATTTT	CASSPPQGPGNTIYF
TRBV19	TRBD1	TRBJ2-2	TGTGCCAGTAGTATAGGACAGGGTCTGACCGGGGAGCTGTTTTTT	CASSIGQGLTGELFF
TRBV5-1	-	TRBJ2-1	TGCGCCAGCAGCCCACTAGGGGGATCCAACAATGAGCAGTTCTTC	CASSPLGGSNNEQFF